This T cell receptor beta chain appears in the sequencing data of a study of blood T cell repertoires in COVID-19 (dated by TCRdb to the early 2020s). About the study as a whole: Samples from collaborators originated in the United States, Italy and Spain and spanned both the acute and convalescent phases of COVID-19. The material from the prospective study consisted of cDNA or gDNA derived from T cells, B-cell-depleted T cells, or PBMCs. The dataset comprised deeply sampled blood TCRbeta repertoires from subjects exposed to, actively infected with, or recovered from COVID-19. The repertoires were released in a freely available public database intended as a resource for research on the immune response to SARS-CoV-2. Samples came from the ongoing ImmuneRACE study (first 160 participants) plus 1,254 subjects from 6 global collaborators. Sample metadata almost always included a de-identified subject ID, COVID-19 status, age in years and sex. Where available, HLA class I and class II types were obtained from metadata supplied by the sample provider rather than from assay-based typing.

Germline trimming: 0 bases from V, 6 bases from J; junction bases outside gene matches: 0. From a lookup of the germline V gene (reference sequence), CDR1 and CDR2 are MNHEY and SMNVEV. Taken from cysteine to phenylalanine, the CDR3 has 14 residues. Just CDR3 DNA is preserved here, 42 bases in frame from base 1. TCRbeta CDR3 regions were amplified from genomic DNA by means of the immunoSEQ Assay, a bias-controlled multiplex PCR. The authors' analysis ran thus. The number of nucleated cells in each sample was estimated by amplification of reference gene primers within the assay. To quantify the absolute abundance of each unique TCRbeta CDR3 rearrangement, sequence reads were collapsed and filtered. For each sample, productive Simpson clonality was calculated as the square root of Simpson's diversity index across productive rearrangements. TCRdb mirrors the immuneACCESS table, restricted to in-frame sequences. Some clones are absent from its copies; in checked studies, under half trace to an unresolved V gene, and the reason for the others is unknown. The V and J calls and clone size were taken over from that table, and D and trimming were inferred from the DNA. This sample comprises 130,000 to 150,000 clones, about 83% of them detected only once. In total, the top ten clones hold more than 4% of the sample.

Remarks on this clone: This receptor's antigen is unknown. Nothing much larger sits one base from this clone, and base qualities are not available.

The paper's findings and limits, for the study overall: How much clinical and demographic metadata was included differed by source and by participant, and the metadata was provided uncurated.

Collaborating institutions collected whole blood in K2EDTA tubes following their own protocols. For TCRbeta analysis, collaborator samples were shipped as frozen whole blood, as isolated PBMCs, or as DNA extracted from either sample type. The sample comprised peripheral blood. This receptor chain uses TRBV27 and TRBJ2-1; TRBD2 aligns with 9 central bases. The source of this sequence is a woman between 40 and 55 years old with acute or convalescent COVID-19. The CDR3 protein: CASSLSSGSNEQFF. Here is the DNA: TGTGCCAGCAGTTTATCTAGCGGGAGCAATGAGCAGTTCTTC.